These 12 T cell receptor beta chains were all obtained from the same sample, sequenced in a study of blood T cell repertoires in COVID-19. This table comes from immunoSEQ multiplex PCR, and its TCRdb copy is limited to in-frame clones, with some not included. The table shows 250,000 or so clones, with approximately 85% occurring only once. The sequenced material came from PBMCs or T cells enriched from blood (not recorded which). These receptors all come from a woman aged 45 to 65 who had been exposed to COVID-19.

As DNA, the CDR3 is TGTGCCAGCAGCTTGGGTCTCGGGGTCGGGAACACCATATATTTT. Translation: CASSLGLGVGNTIYF. The gene calls are TRBV5-4 and TRBJ1-3; D ambiguous. Germline loops: CDR1 SGHNT, CDR2 YYREEE (reference sequence). V lost 0 bases and J lost 7, with 14 bases in between. The CDR3 loop spans 15 amino acids.

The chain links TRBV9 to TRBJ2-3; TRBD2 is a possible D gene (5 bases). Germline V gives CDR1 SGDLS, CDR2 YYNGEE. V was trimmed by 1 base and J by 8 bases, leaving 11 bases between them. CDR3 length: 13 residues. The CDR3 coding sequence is TGTGCCAGCAGCGTAACGCCTGCGGGTACGCAGTATTTT. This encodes CASSVTPAGTQYF.

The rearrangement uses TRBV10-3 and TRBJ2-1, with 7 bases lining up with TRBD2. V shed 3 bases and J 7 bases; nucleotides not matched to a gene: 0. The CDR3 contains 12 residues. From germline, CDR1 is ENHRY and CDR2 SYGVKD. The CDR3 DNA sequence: TGTGCCATCAGTGACGGGGGGAATGAGCAGTTCTTC. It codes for CAISDGGNEQFF.

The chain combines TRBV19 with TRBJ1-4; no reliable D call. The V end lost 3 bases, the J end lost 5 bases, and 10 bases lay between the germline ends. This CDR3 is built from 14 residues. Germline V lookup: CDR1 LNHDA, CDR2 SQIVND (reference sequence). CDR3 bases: TGTGCCAGTAGTATGATAACTGTAAATGAAAAACTGTTTTTT. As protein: CASSMITVNEKLFF.

CDR3 amino acids: CSASLRDSQSYGYTF. DNA for the CDR3: TGCAGTGCTAGTCTCCGGGACAGCCAGTCCTATGGCTACACCTTC. The chain has TRBV20-1 and TRBJ1-2; 7 bases are a match to TRBD1. This CDR3 has 15 amino acids. With 3 bases clipped from V and 4 bases from J, the junction kept 11 bases outside the gene matches. Germline V gene data show CDR1 as DFQATT and CDR2 as SNEGSKA (reference sequence).

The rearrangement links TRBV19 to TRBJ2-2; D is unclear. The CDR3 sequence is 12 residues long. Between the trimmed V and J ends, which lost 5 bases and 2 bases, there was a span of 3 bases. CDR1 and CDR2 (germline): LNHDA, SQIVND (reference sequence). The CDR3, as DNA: TGTGCCAGTAGTTCTAACACCGGGGAGCTGTTTTTT. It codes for CASSSNTGELFF.

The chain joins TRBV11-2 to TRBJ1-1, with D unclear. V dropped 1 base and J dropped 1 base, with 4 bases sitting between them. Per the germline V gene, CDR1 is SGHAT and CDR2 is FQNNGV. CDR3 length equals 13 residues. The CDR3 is CASSLVGNTEAFF. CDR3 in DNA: TGTGCCAGCAGCTTAGTCGGGAACACTGAAGCTTTCTTT.

The CDR3 loop reads CASSLGGGGSIGELFF. The CDR3 nucleotides read TGTGCCAGCAGCTTAGGAGGGGGCGGGTCGATCGGGGAGCTGTTTTTT. The rearrangement uses TRBV7-2 and TRBJ2-2; 7 bases fit TRBD1. The CDR3 contains 16 residues. After removal of 1 base from V and 7 bases from J, the junction contained 9 bases not matched to a gene. Germline values: CDR1 SGHTA, CDR2 FQGNSA.

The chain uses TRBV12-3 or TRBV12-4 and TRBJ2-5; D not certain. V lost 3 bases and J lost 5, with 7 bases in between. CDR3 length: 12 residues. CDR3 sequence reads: CASSFGAETQYF. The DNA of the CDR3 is TGTGCCAGCAGTTTCGGTGCGGAGACCCAGTACTTC.

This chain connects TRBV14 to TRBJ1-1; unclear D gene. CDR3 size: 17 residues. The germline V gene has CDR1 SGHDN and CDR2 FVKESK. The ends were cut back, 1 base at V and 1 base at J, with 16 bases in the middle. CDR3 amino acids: CASSQVPRWQENTEAFF. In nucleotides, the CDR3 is TGTGCCAGCAGCCAAGTCCCCAGGTGGCAAGAGAACACTGAAGCTTTCTTT.

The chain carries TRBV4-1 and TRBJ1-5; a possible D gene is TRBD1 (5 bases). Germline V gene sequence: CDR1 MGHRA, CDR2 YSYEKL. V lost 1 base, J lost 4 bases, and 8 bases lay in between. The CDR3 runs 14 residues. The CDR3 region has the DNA TGCGCCAGCAGCCAAGGGACAAGAAATCAGCCCCAGCATTTT. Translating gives CASSQGTRNQPQHF.

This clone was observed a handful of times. The CDR3 DNA reads as TGCAGCGTTGAAGATCGGACGCGGGGGAATGAGCAGTTCTTC. Its protein is CSVEDRTRGNEQFF. The chain employs TRBV29-1 and TRBJ2-1; 7 bases are a match to TRBD2. Germline lookup yields CDR1 SQVTM and CDR2 ANQGSEA. CDR3 size: 14 residues. V trimming: 0 bases; J trimming: 7 bases; junction bases outside the gene matches: 6.